These 2 T cell receptor beta chains were all obtained from the same sample, sequenced in a study of PD-1 blockade in classical Hodgkin lymphoma. The method was immunoSEQ multiplex PCR; TCRdb's version includes in-frame clones alone and lacks a portion of them. The repertoire includes over 90,000 clones, roughly 87% of them detected once, and around 10% sits in the top ten. Relapse after autologous stem cell transplantation occurred in every patient, and brentuximab vedotin exposure varied. The sample in question was peripheral blood mononuclear cells (PBMCs), obtained before the second cycle of nivolumab. All receptors derive from a human donor with classical Hodgkin lymphoma.

Within the sample, this clone is medium-sized. The chain has TRBV7-2 and TRBJ2-2, with D perhaps TRBD2 (6 bases). The CDR3 runs 13 residues. CDR1 and CDR2 (germline): SGHTA, FQGNSA. The germline V and J ends were trimmed by 5 bases and 10 bases, with 14 bases remaining between them. The CDR3 sequence is CASSPRLVSELFF. CDR3 in DNA: TGTGCCAGCAGCCCACGACTAGTGTCGGAGCTGTTTTTT.

The chain couples TRBV7-3 to TRBJ2-3; weak D call: TRBD2 (6 bases). V was trimmed by 5 bases and J by 3 bases, leaving 12 bases between them. This CDR3 has 14 amino acids. The germline V gene encodes CDR1 SGHTA and CDR2 FQGTGA. For the CDR3, the DNA is TGTGCCAGCAGCCCAAGCGGAGGGACAGATACGCAGTATTTT. This gives the protein CASSPSGGTDTQYF.